This T cell receptor beta chain was recovered during a study of spatial heterogeneity in lung cancer. Study-level information: TCR transcript counts in tumor regions correlated strongly with a T cell module score from matched bulk RNA-seq.

As for time point: sample taken at primary tumor resection. The sample holds many counts of this clonotype. Antigen specificity is unknown. Via MiXCR, TCRdb re-called the 5' RACE reads, giving one row per CDR3 protein. The table shows around 100,000 distinct CDR3 sequences, with about 4.4% occurring only once. Regarding the study as a whole: How many expanded intratumoral alpha and beta TCRs were present tracked the tumor mutation count, which was a count of nonsynonymous mutations.

Germline values: CDR1 MGHRA, CDR2 YSYEKL. The CDR3 covers 16 residues. Trimming shortened V by 0 bases and J by 6 bases, and 15 bases separated the two germline ends. The specimen was lung tumor tissue, collected at surgery. The TCR comes from a male donor with early-stage non-small cell lung cancer. The rearrangement joins TRBV4-1 to TRBJ1-5, with D possibly being TRBD1 (5 bases). The CDR3 is CASSQDSVMGLQPQHF. Here the CDR3 DNA reads TGCGCCAGCAGCCAAGATAGTGTGATGGGGCTTCAGCCCCAGCATTTT.